This TCR beta chain was sequenced for a study of blood T cell repertoires in COVID-19. As for the study in general: The study drew acute and convalescent COVID-19 samples from the United States, Italy and Spain. The cDNA or gDNA used as material had been derived from T cells, B-cell-depleted T cells, or PBMCs.

Looked up from germline, CDR1 is SGHDT and CDR2 is YYEEEE. This CDR3 region has 12 residues. Trimming removed 0 bases from V and 6 bases from J, with 6 bases in between. The Seattle patients, enrolled during active infection, were followed longitudinally. In the original analysis: Reference gene primers were amplified, and this amplification served to estimate nucleated cell counts. Sequencing used immunoSEQ multiplex PCR; TCRdb keeps in-frame clones, though not all of them. V, J and clone size were drawn from that table, and D and trimming were deduced from the DNA. The data show 150,000 or so clones, around 83% seen once.

This TCR was sampled from a woman aged 45 to 65 with COVID-19, enrolled during active disease. The source material was peripheral blood. The rearrangement links TRBV5-6 to TRBJ1-2, with D unresolved. Here the CDR3 DNA reads TGTGCCAGCAGCTTGGACCAGAATGGCTACACCTTC. This gives the protein CASSLDQNGYTF.